Detailed here is one T cell receptor (beta chain). CDR3 length equals 13 residues. Germline assignment: CDR1 LNHDA and CDR2 SQIVND (reference sequence). V dropped 1 base and J dropped 6 bases, with 9 bases sitting between them. The TCR beta repertoire was assessed by survey-level immunoSEQ sequencing. Here immunoSEQ multiplex PCR was the method, and the copy in TCRdb shows in-frame clones only, minus some. In the table there are around 50,000 clones, 80% to 95% of which are singletons. Sequencing was done on a sample of PBMCs. The J gene is TRBJ1-1, the V gene TRBV19; D perhaps matches TRBD1 (5 bases). This clonotype was sampled from a middle-aged man with rheumatoid arthritis. CDR3: CASSIVWGAEAFF. DNA for the CDR3: TGTGCCAGTAGTATAGTTTGGGGGGCTGAAGCTTTCTTT.